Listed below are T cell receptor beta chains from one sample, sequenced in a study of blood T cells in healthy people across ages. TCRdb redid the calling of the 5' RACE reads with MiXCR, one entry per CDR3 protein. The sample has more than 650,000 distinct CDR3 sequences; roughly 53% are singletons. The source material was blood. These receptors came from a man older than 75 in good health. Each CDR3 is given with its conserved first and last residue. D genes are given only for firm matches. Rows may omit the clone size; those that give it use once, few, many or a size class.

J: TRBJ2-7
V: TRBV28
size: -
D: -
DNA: TGTGCCAGCAGCGGTTCGGGGACGGGGGTGCAGTACTTC
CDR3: CASSGSGTGVQYF

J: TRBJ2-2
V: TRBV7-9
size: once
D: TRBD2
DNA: TGTGCCAGCAGCCGAGCGGGGCCGAACACCGGGGAGCTGTTTTTT
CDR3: CASSRAGPNTGELFF

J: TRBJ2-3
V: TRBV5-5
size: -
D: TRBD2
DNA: TGTGCCAGCAGCTTGGCGGTTAGCGGGGTCCACAGATACGCGTATTTT
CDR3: CASSLAVSGVHRYAYF

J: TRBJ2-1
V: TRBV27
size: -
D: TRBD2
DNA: TGTGCCAGCAGTTTAAAGCGGGGGACCTACAATGAGCAGTTCTTC
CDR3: CASSLKRGTYNEQFF

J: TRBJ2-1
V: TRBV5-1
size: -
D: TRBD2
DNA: TGCGCCAGCAGCTTCCCTTGGGGTAGCGGGAGGGTGGATGAGCAGTTCTTC
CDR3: CASSFPWGSGRVDEQFF

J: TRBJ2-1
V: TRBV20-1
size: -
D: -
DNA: TGCAGTGCGGGTCGTGGGGGTCCCAGTGAGCAGTTCTTC
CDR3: CSAGRGGPSEQFF

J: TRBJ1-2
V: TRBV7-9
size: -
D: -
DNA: TGTGCCAGCAGCTTAGATGGGGGCTACTATGGCTACACCTTC
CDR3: CASSLDGGYYGYTF

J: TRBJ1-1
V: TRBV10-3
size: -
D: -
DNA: TGTGCCATCAGTGAGGGGACGGGAGATGAAGCTTTCTTT
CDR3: CAISEGTGDEAFF

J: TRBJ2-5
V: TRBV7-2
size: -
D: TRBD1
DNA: TGTGCCAGCAGCTTAGTAGGGACAGCTATCCAGCAGTACTTC
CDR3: CASSLVGTAIQQYF

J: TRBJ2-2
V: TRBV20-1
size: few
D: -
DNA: TGCAGTGCTAGAGTGGGGGACACCCACACCGGGGAGCTGTTTTTT
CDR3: CSARVGDTHTGELFF

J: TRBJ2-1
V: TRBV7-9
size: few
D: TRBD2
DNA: TGTGCCAGCAGCTCCCCGGGACTAGCGGCCGCCCGTCCCAATGAGCAGTTCTTC
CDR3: CASSSPGLAAARPNEQFF

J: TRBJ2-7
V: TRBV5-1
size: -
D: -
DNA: TGCGCCAGCAGCGCCCAGAACCGCCCCAACAATGAGCAGTACTTC
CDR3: CASSAQNRPNNEQYF

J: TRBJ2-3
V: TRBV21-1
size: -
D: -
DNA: TGTGCCAGCAGCAAAGCGGCAGGGTCGGGCACAGATACGCAGTATTTT
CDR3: CASSKAAGSGTDTQYF

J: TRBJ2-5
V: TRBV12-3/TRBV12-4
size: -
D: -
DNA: TGTGCCAGCAGTTCGGGCCCGGGGACCCAGTACTTC
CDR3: CASSSGPGTQYF

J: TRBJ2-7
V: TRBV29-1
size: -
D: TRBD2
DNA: TGCAGCGTGGCCGGGACTAGCGGCTACGAGCAGTACTTC
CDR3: CSVAGTSGYEQYF

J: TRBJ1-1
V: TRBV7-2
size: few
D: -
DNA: TGTGCCAGCAGCTTTGGTCATCGGCTGGGGAACACTGAAGCTTTCTTT
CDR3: CASSFGHRLGNTEAFF

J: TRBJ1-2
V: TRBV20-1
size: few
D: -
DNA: TGCAGTGCTAGGAAACAGGGTGGTGGCTACACCTTC
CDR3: CSARKQGGGYTF

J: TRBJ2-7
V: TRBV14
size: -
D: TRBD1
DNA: TGTGCCAGCAGCCGGAGCGGGACAGGGATCTACGAGCAGTACTTC
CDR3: CASSRSGTGIYEQYF

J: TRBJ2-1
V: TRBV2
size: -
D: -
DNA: TGTGCCAGCAGTGATAACCTAGCAGATGAGCAGTTCTTC
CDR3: CASSDNLADEQFF

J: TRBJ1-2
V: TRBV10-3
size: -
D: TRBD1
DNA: TGTGCCATCCTGGCGACAGGGGGAAACTATGGCTACACCTTC
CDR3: CAILATGGNYGYTF

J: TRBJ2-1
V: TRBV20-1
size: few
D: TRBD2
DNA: TGCAGTGCTAGAGAGATAAGGACTAGCCACGAGGGGAATGAGCAGTTCTTC
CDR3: CSAREIRTSHEGNEQFF

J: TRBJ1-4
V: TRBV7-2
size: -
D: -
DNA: TGTGCCAGCGGAAGCGGGACGGCCAGTAATGAAAAACTGTTTTTT
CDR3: CASGSGTASNEKLFF

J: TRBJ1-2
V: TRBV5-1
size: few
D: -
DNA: TGCGCCAGCAGCATGTTGGGGAATGGACTCTACACCTTC
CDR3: CASSMLGNGLYTF

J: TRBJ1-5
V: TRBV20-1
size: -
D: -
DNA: TGCAGTGCTAGCCCCCGGGCAGAGGGTCAGCCCCAGCATTTT
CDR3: CSASPRAEGQPQHF

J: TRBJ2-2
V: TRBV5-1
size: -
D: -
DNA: TGCGCCAGCAGCCAACAGGCGGCCGGGGAGCTGTTTTTT
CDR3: CASSQQAAGELFF

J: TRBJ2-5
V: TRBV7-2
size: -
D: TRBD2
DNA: TGTGCCAGCAGCCGGACTAGCGGGAGTGGAGAGACCCAGTACTTC
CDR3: CASSRTSGSGETQYF

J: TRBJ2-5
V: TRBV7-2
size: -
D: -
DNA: TGTGCCAGCGGCCCCGAGGCGGGGTGGCAAGAGACCCAGTACTTC
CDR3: CASGPEAGWQETQYF

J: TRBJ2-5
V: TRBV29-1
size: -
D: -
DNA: TGCAGCGTTGCGGATCAGGGGCGAGGGACCCAGTACTTC
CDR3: CSVADQGRGTQYF

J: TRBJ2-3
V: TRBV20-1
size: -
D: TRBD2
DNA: TGCAGTGCTAGCGGGAGGGGGAAGGGAGCAGATACGCAGTATTTT
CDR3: CSASGRGKGADTQYF

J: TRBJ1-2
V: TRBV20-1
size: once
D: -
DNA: TGCAGTGCTAGAGATGGGGGGCACAGGGGCTACACCTTC
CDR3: CSARDGGHRGYTF

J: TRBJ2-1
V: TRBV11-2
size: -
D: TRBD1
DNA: TGTGCCAGCAGCACAATACCGGGACAGGGATTTGTTGAGCAGTTCTTC
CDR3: CASSTIPGQGFVEQFF

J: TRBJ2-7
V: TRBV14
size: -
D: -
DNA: TGTGCCAGCAGCCAAGATTTGGACCGCTACGAGCAGTACTTC
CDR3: CASSQDLDRYEQYF

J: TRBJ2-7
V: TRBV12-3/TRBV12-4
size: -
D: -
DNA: TGTGCCAGCACGGCGAGGAGCTCCTACGAGCAGTACTTC
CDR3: CASTARSSYEQYF

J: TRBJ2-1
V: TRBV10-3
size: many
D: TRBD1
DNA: TGTGCCATCGCCGGGACAGACAATGAGCAGTTCTTC
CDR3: CAIAGTDNEQFF

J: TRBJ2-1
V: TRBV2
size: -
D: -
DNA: TGTGCCAGGCGGGACCCCCGGCCCCCCAATGAGCAGTTCTTC
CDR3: CARRDPRPPNEQFF

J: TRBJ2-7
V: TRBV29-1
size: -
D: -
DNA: TGCAGCGCCGTGAGCGGTTCCCACGAGCAGTACTTC
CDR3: CSAVSGSHEQYF

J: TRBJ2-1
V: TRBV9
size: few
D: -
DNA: TGTGCCAGCAGCTTGGGCCTTCTTCTGGACAATGAGCAGTTCTTC
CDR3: CASSLGLLLDNEQFF

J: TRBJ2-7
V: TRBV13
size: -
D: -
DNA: TGTGCCAGCAGCTTCGGGAATTTGGGCCACGAGCAGTACTTC
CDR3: CASSFGNLGHEQYF

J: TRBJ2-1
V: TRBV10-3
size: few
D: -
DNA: TGTGCCACTCTAGAGACTCCCCACAATGAGCAGTTCTTC
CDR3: CATLETPHNEQFF

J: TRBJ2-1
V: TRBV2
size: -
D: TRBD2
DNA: TGTGCCAGCGGGAGCGGGATAACGTCAGAGCAGTTCTTC
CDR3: CASGSGITSEQFF

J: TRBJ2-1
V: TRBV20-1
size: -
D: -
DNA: TGCAGTGCTAGTCTGCTAGTTAGGGATGAGCAGTTCTTC
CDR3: CSASLLVRDEQFF

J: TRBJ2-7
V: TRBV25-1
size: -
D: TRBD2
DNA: TGTGCCAGCAGCGAACTAGCGGGAGTTGGCGAGCAGTACTTC
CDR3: CASSELAGVGEQYF

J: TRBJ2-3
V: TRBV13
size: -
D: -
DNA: TGTGCCAGCAGCCTAGACTTGGGGGGAGATACGCAGTATTTT
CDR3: CASSLDLGGDTQYF

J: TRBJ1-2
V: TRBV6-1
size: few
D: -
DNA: TGTGCCAGCACCGAATCCGCAAGAAGGCTTCGGTTGGATGGCTACACCTTC
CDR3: CASTESARRLRLDGYTF

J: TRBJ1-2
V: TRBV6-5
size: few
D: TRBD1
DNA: TGTGCCAGCAGGACGACAGGGAGGCTCGGCTACACCTTC
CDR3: CASRTTGRLGYTF

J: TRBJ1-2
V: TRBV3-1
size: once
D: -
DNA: TGTGCCAGCAGCCGCGAGGGGGTGTTAGGCTACACCTTC
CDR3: CASSREGVLGYTF

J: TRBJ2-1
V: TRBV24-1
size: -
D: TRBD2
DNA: TGTGCCACCAGTGATTTGGGTAGCGGGAGGTTCGCTGAGCAGTTCTTC
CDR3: CATSDLGSGRFAEQFF

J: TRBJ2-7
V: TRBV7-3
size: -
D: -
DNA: TGTGCCAGCAGCTTTACAGGGACCAACGAGCAGTACTTC
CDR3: CASSFTGTNEQYF

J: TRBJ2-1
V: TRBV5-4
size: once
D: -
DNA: TGTGCCAGCAGCTTTCTGGGACAAAGCTCCGGTGAGCAGTTCTTC
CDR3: CASSFLGQSSGEQFF

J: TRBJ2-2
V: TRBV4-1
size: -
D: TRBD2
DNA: TGCGCCAGCAGGGACGTCCGGCTAGCGGGGCCAAAGAACACCGGGGAGCTGTTTTTT
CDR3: CASRDVRLAGPKNTGELFF

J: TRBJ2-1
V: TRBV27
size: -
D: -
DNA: TGTGCCAGCAGTTTAGGGGCCGCACCGCAGTACAATGAGCAGTTCTTC
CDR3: CASSLGAAPQYNEQFF

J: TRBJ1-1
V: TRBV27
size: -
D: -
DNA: TGTGCCAGCAGCAGACCTCCGGGACGGGCCCTTAACACTGAAGCTTTCTTT
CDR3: CASSRPPGRALNTEAFF

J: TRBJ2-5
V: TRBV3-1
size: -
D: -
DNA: TGTGCCAGCAGCCATGGTATCGGGGAGCAGTACTTC
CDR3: CASSHGIGEQYF

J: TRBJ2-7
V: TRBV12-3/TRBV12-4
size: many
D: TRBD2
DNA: TGTGCCAGCAGCCCTAGCGGGAGAGGCGAGCAGTACTTC
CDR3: CASSPSGRGEQYF

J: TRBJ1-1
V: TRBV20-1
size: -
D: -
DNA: TGCAGTGCGGAGGACACCCTGGGCACTGAAGCTTTCTTT
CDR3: CSAEDTLGTEAFF

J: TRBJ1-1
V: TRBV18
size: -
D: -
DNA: TGTGCCAGCTCACCACGCGTTACGCTGAACACTGAAGCTTTCTTT
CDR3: CASSPRVTLNTEAFF

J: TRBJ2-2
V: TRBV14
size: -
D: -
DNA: TGTGCCAGCAGCCCCCTCGAACGGGAGGTGGGGGCCGGGGAGCTGTCTTTT
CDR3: CASSPLEREVGAGELSF

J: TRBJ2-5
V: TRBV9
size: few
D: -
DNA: TGTGCCAGCAGCTCACACAGGGCGGAGACCCAGTACTTC
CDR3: CASSSHRAETQYF

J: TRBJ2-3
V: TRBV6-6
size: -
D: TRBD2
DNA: TGTGCCGGAAAGCGGGAGGACACAGATACGCAGTATTTT
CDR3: CAGKREDTDTQYF

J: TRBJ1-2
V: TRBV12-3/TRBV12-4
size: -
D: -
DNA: TGTGCCAGCAGTTTAAGAGGCTACACCTTC
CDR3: CASSLRGYTF